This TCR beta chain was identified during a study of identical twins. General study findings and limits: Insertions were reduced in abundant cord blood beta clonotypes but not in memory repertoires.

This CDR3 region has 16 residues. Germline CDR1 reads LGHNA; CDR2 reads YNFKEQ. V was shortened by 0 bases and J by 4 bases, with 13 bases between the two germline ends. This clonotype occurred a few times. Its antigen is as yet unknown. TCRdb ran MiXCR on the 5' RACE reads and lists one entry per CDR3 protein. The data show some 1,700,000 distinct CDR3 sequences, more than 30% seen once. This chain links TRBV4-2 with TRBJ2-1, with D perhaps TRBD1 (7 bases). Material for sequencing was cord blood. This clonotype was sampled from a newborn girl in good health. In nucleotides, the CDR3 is TGTGCCAGCAGCCAAGAAGGCGGGACAGCTTACAATGAGCAGTTCTTC. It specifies CASSQEGGTAYNEQFF.